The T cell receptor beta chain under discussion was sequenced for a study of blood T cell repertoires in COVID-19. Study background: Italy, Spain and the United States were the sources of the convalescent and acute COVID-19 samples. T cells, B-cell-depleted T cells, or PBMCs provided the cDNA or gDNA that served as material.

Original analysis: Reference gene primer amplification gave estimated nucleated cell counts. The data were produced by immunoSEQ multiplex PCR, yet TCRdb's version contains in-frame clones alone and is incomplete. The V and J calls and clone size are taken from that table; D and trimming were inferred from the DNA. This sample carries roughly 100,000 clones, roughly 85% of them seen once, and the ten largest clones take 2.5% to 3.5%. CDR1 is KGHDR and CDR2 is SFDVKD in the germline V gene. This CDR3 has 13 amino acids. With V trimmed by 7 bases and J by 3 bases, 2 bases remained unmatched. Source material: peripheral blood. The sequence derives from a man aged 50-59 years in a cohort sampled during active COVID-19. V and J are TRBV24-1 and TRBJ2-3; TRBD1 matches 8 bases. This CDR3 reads CATSRGQTDTQYF. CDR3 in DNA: TGTGCCACCAGCAGGGGGCAGACAGATACGCAGTATTTT.